These 14 T cell receptor beta chains were sequenced from one sample in a study of long-term antiretroviral therapy in people with HIV. Sequencing used immunoSEQ v3.0 at survey level. Produced via immunoSEQ multiplex PCR; TCRdb's table is partial and in-frame only. The table lists about 27,000 clones, 85% of them singletons. The specimen comprised unsorted PBMCs, sampled 2.3 years after starting antiretroviral therapy. These receptors originate from a man aged 40-49 years with HIV.

The chain couples TRBV15 to TRBJ2-7; D is unclear. There are 13 residues in the CDR3. V was clipped by 0 bases and J by 7 bases, with 10 bases between them. Germline V lookup: CDR1 LNHNV, CDR2 YYDKDF (reference sequence). The CDR3 sequence: CATSRDQAREQYF. As DNA, the CDR3 is TGTGCCACCAGCAGAGATCAGGCGAGGGAGCAGTACTTC.

This clone occurred a few times. The chain employs TRBV4-1 and TRBJ2-7, with D unresolved. The CDR3 length is 15 residues. CDR1 MGHRA and CDR2 YSYEKL come from the germline V gene. Trimming took off 0 bases at V and 2 bases at J, with 11 bases between the two ends. For the CDR3, the DNA is TGCGCCAGCAGCCAAGATACACCAGGCCCCTACGAGCAGTACTTC. This translates into CASSQDTPGPYEQYF.

The chain combines TRBV6-5 with TRBJ2-7, with 7 bases matching TRBD2. CDR1 is MNHEY and CDR2 is SVGAGI in the germline V gene. Germline trimming cut 4 bases from V and 2 bases from J; bases unmatched to any gene: 8. The CDR3 has 15 residues. The CDR3 protein is CASSSQREPPYEQYF. The CDR3 DNA reads as TGTGCCAGCAGTTCCCAGCGGGAACCCCCCTACGAGCAGTACTTC.

This clone was recorded only once. DNA of the CDR3: TGTGCCAGCAGCCAATTTCTAGCGGAGACCCAGTACTTC. Protein product: CASSQFLAETQYF. This chain joins TRBV14 and TRBJ2-5; tentatively, D is TRBD2 (6 bases). V shed 2 bases and J shed 5 bases, with 9 bases lying between them. Germline V gene lookup returns CDR1 SGHDN and CDR2 FVKESK. The CDR3 runs to 13 residues.

The sample holds one count of this clone. The chain combines TRBV5-1 with TRBJ2-5; the D is unclear. There are 14 residues in the CDR3. The V end lost 2 bases, the J end lost 1 base, and 9 bases lay between the germline ends. Per the germline V gene, CDR1 is SGHRS and CDR2 is YFSETQ. CDR3 in DNA: TGCGCCAGCAGCTTTGATTCGATCCAAGAGACCCAGTACTTC. Translated, it gives CASSFDSIQETQYF. Drawing the rest from reference TRBV5-1 and TRBJ2-5, the complete variable domain is KAGVTQTPRYLIKTRGQQVTLSCSPISGHRSVSWYQQTPGQGLQFLFEYFSETQRNKGNFPGRFSGRQFSNSRSEMNVSTLELGDSALYLCASSFDSIQETQYFGPGTRLLVL.

CDR3 amino acids: CASSLPPGRGRGETQYF. The CDR3 coding sequence is TGTGCCAGCAGCTTACCCCCGGGGAGGGGGCGCGGGGAGACCCAGTACTTC. The chain couples TRBV7-9 to TRBJ2-5; D possibly matches TRBD1 or TRBD2 (7 bases each). CDR3 length: 17 residues. V dropped 2 bases and J dropped 5 bases, with 21 bases sitting between them. Germline V gene sequence: CDR1 SEHNR, CDR2 FQNEAQ (reference sequence).

V and J are TRBV6-5 and TRBJ1-2; 8 bases line up with TRBD1. V dropped 10 bases and J dropped 0; count of bases not matched to a gene: 10. This CDR3 is built from 15 residues. Germline lookup yields CDR1 MNHEY and CDR2 SVGAGI. The CDR3 loop is CAIKTGASSNYGYTF. The CDR3 bases are TGTGCCATTAAGACAGGGGCTTCGTCTAACTATGGCTACACCTTC.

This clone was seen more than once but under ten times. The chain links TRBV13 to TRBJ2-7, with 9 bases fitting TRBD1. The CDR3 has 13 amino acids. The germline gives CDR1 PRHDT, CDR2 FYEKMQ (reference sequence). Germline trimming cut 5 bases from V and 3 bases from J; bases unmatched to any gene: 2. The CDR3 sequence is CASSQTGGYEQYF. DNA for the CDR3: TGTGCCAGCAGCCAGACAGGGGGCTACGAGCAGTACTTC.

V is TRBV6-1 and J is TRBJ1-6; possibly TRBD1 for D (6 bases). The germline V gene encodes CDR1 MNHNS and CDR2 SASEGT. V was pared by 2 bases and J by 0 bases, with 8 bases between. This CDR3 has 16 residues. The CDR3 region has the DNA TGTGCCAGCAGTGAAACAGGGAGCTCCTATAATTCACCCCTCCACTTT. This encodes CASSETGSSYNSPLHF.

The J gene is TRBJ2-1, the V gene TRBV11-1; tentatively, D is TRBD2 (5 bases). V gave up 5 bases and J gave up 0 bases, with 11 bases separating them. This CDR3 region has 15 residues. Germline CDR1 is SGHAT and CDR2 is FQDESV (reference sequence). CDR3 sequence: CASSLSGSSYNEQFF. The CDR3 DNA reads TGTGCCAGCAGCCTCAGCGGTAGCTCCTACAATGAGCAGTTCTTC.

This clone was counted once. The chain links TRBV7-9 to TRBJ2-2, with D perhaps assigned TRBD1 or TRBD2 (5 bases each). Trimming cost V 6 bases and J 3 bases, with 11 bases left between them. This CDR3 has 14 amino acids. Germline-derived CDR1 and CDR2 are SEHNR and FQNEAQ (reference sequence). The CDR3 here is CASRGDHYTGELFF. The CDR3 coding sequence is TGTGCCAGCAGGGGGGACCATTACACCGGGGAGCTGTTTTTT.

This chain connects TRBV6-6 to TRBJ1-4, with no clear D. CDR1 MNHNY and CDR2 SVGAGI come from the germline V gene (reference sequence). CDR3 length: 12 residues. V lost 1 base, J lost 7 bases, and 4 bases lay in between. This CDR3 is CASSYLAEKLFF. As DNA, the CDR3 is TGTGCCAGCAGTTACTTGGCTGAAAAACTGTTTTTT.

This clone was observed a few times. The chain employs TRBV2 and TRBJ2-7; 9 bases line up with TRBD1. V trimming: 10 bases; J trimming: 2 bases; junction bases outside the gene matches: 6. The CDR3 is 13 amino acids. Looked up from germline, CDR1 is SNHLY and CDR2 is FYNNEI. The CDR3 sequence: CATTGTGTYEQYF. DNA of the CDR3: TGTGCCACGACCGGGACAGGGACCTACGAGCAGTACTTC.

This clone came up a few times. V is TRBV6-5 and J is TRBJ1-2, with 8 bases identical to TRBD1. The J segment lost 0 bases and the V segment lost 7 bases, leaving 4 bases of the junction unmatched. CDR3 size: 14 residues. Germline V gene lookup returns CDR1 MNHEY and CDR2 SVGAGI. CDR3 nucleotide sequence: TGTGCCAGCACCAGGGGGCCCACTAACTATGGCTACACCTTC. This sequence encodes CASTRGPTNYGYTF.